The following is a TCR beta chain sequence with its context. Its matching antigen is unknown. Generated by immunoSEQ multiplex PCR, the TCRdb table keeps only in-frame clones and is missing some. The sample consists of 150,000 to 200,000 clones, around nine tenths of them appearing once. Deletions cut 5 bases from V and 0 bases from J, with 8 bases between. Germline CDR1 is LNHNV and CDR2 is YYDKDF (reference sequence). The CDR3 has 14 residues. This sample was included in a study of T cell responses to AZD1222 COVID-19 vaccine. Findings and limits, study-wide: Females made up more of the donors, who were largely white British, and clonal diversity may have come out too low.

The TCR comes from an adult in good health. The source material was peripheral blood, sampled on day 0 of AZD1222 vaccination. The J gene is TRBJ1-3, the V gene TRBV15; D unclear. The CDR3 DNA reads TGTGCCACCAGCCTCACGACCTCTGGAAACACCATATATTTT. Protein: CATSLTTSGNTIYF. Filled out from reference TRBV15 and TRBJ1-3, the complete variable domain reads DAMVIQNPRYQVTQFGKPVTLSCSQTLNHNVMYWYQQKSSQAPKLLFHYYDKDFNNEADTPDNFQSRRPNTSFCFLDIRSPGLGDTAMYLCATSLTTSGNTIYFGEGSWLTVV.